These 5 T cell receptor beta chains were sequenced from one sample in a study of T cell changes during pregnancy in multiple sclerosis. Some clones are missing from TCRdb's copy, which holds only in-frame ones; the method was immunoSEQ multiplex PCR. The sample contains over 30,000 clones, 89% of which appear only once. The source was CD8+ T cells from peripheral blood mononuclear cells, collected in the third trimester of pregnancy. All receptors come from a female donor with multiple sclerosis, enrolled in a pregnancy study.

This clone was seen only a few times. This rearrangement joins TRBV6-4 to TRBJ2-3, with 13 nucleotides matching TRBD2. This CDR3 contains 16 residues. Trimming removed 3 bases from V and 5 bases from J; junction bases left unmatched: 5. The germline V gene has CDR1 MRHNA and CDR2 SNTAGT. This CDR3 is CASSETGTSGKDTQYF. The CDR3 DNA reads as TGTGCCAGCAGTGAAACCGGGACTAGCGGGAAAGATACGCAGTATTTT.

By share of the sample, this clone is medium-sized. This chain joins TRBV7-6 and TRBJ2-3; D perhaps matches TRBD2 (6 bases). The CDR3 has 16 residues. V was clipped by 3 bases and J by 6 bases, with 19 bases between them. From germline, CDR1 is SGHVS and CDR2 FNYEAQ. Written as DNA, the CDR3 is TGTGCCAGCAGCTTCTCCGGGGGTTTGTCTAGGGATACGCAGTATTTT. It specifies CASSFSGGLSRDTQYF. Combining the CDR3 with reference TRBV7-6 and TRBJ2-3 gives the whole variable domain GAGVSQSPRYKVTKRGQDVALRCDPISGHVSLYWYRQALGQGPEFLTYFNYEAQQDKSGLPNDRFSAERPEGSISTLTIQRTEQRDSAMYRCASSFSGGLSRDTQYFGPGTRLTVL.

CDR3 sequence reads: CASSPASFPGEQYF. The CDR3 DNA sequence: TGTGCCAGCAGTCCCGCTTCCTTTCCGGGGGAGCAGTACTTC. The gene calls are TRBV27 and TRBJ2-7, with D maybe TRBD2 (5 bases). The germline V and J ends were trimmed by 5 bases and 7 bases, with 18 bases remaining between them. Per the germline V gene, CDR1 is MNHEY and CDR2 is SMNVEV (reference sequence). CDR3 length equals 14 residues.

CDR3 region: CASSLAREPQYNEQFF. Here the CDR3 DNA reads TGCGCCAGCAGCTTGGCCCGAGAGCCACAGTACAATGAGCAGTTCTTC. The V call is TRBV5-1, the J call TRBJ2-1; no definite D call. V was pared by 0 bases and J by 4 bases, with 14 bases between. The CDR3 length is 16 residues. Germline values: CDR1 SGHRS, CDR2 YFSETQ.

The chain has TRBV27 and TRBJ1-5, with 10 bases lining up with TRBD1. V was pared by 5 bases and J by 1 base, with 5 bases of the junction left unmatched. Germline CDR1 MNHEY, CDR2 SMNVEV (reference sequence). This CDR3 contains 16 residues. CDR3 region: CASSPRTGGSNQPQHF. In DNA form, the CDR3 reads TGTGCCAGCAGTCCCAGGACAGGGGGAAGCAATCAGCCCCAGCATTTT.